This T cell receptor (beta chain) was captured by sequencing in a study of blood T cells in healthy people across ages. This clonotype was found a few times. Through a sample-barcoded 5' primer and a J-beta primer mix, a second PCR was run for about 6 to 11 cycles. TCRdb re-analysed the 5' RACE reads in MiXCR, keeping a single row per CDR3 protein. Here the sample spans approximately 790,000 distinct CDR3 sequences, approximately 65% being singletons. The CDR3 has 15 amino acids. Trimming cost V 3 bases and J 1 base, with 12 bases left between them. Germline values: CDR1 MNHEY, CDR2 SVGAGI. The sequencing input was blood. This receptor was identified in a man younger than 45 in good health. The genes are TRBV6-5 and TRBJ1-2; tentatively, D is TRBD1 (6 bases). CDR3 DNA sequence: TGTGCCAGCAGTTATCGACAGGCCTATAACTATGGCTACACCTTC. This gives the protein CASSYRQAYNYGYTF.